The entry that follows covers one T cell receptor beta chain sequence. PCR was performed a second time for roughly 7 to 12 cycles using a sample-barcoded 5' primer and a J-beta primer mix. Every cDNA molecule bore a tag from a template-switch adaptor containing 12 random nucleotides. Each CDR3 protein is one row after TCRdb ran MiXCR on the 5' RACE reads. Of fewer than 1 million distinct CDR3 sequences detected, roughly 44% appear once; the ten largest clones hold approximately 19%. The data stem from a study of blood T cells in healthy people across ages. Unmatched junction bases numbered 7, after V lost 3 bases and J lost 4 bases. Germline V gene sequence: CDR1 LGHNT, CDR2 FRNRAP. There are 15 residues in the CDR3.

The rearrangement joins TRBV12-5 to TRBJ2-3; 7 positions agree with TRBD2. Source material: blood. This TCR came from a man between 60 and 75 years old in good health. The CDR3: CASGFRGGGADTQYF. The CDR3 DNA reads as TGTGCTAGTGGTTTTCGTGGGGGGGGAGCAGATACGCAGTATTTT.